The T cell receptor (beta chain) described here comes from a study of OX40 agonist ivuxolimab in advanced cancers. V gave up 8 bases and J gave up 1 base, with 14 bases separating them. From germline, CDR1 is MGHDK and CDR2 SYGVNS. This CDR3 is built from 14 residues. TCRdb's table, derived via immunoSEQ multiplex PCR, lists solely in-frame clones and lacks some. Of about 66,000 clones listed, about 85% are singletons. The chain uses TRBV25-1 and TRBJ1-2; D is unclear. This TCR was recovered from an adult with an advanced solid tumor such as melanoma, head and neck, liver or kidney cancer. This specimen was CD4+ or CD8+ T cells sorted from blood, taken in a trial of the OX40 agonist ivuxolimab. The CDR3 DNA follows: TGTGCCAGCTCTCTTCAGAACATTAACTATGGCTACACCTTC. This sequence encodes CASSLQNINYGYTF.